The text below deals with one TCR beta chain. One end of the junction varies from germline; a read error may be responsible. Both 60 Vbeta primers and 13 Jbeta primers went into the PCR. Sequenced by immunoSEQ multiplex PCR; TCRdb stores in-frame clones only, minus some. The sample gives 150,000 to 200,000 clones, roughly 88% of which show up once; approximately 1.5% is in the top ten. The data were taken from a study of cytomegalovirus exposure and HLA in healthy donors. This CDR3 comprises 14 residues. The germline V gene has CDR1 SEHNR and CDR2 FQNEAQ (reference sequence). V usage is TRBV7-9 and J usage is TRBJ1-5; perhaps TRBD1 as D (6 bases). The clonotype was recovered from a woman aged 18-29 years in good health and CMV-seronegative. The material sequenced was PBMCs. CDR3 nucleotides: TGTTCCAGCAGCTTAGGGGGGGGGTCTCAGCCCCAGCATTTT. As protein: CSSSLGGGSQPQHF.